What follows describes a single T cell receptor beta chain. Its recognized antigen is unknown. Base-call qualities are not available, and no considerably larger clone is one nucleotide away. The CDR3 starts with the cysteine, ends with the phenylalanine, and has 18 residues. The sequence is cut down to CDR3 DNA, 54 bases in frame from base 1. V drops 0 bases and J drops 0 bases, leaving 15 bases in between. The germline V gene encodes CDR1 LGHNA and CDR2 YSLEER. The data stem from a study of PD-L1 blockade in urothelial cancer (TCRdb year 2017). About the full investigation: Therapy was started in the mid-2010s for all patients, and atezolizumab 1,200 mg was administered intravenously every 3 weeks. Blood samples were analyzed at 3 weeks after treatment start (second dose) and at 6 weeks after treatment start. Durable clinical benefit was achieved by nine patients and was not achieved by 20 patients. About 85% of the roughly 29 patients were identified as males with urothelial cancer of bladder origin, and a prior smoking history was reported by 18 of 29 patients. Blood samples gave median yields of around 150,000 T cells and 80,000 or so unique TCRs, along with a median clonality of 0.080. Pretreatment blood TCR-seq was available for around 29 patients, at least one posttreatment blood collection was obtained for around 25 patients, and tumor TCR-seq was available for around 25 patients. Somatic, immune and clinical correlates of response to PD-L1 blockade with atezolizumab in urothelial cancer were the focus of an exploratory multi-omic analysis. An ECOG performance status of 0 or 1 was recorded for the patients, and 0 to 3 prior chemotherapy regimens had been received by the patients. Durable clinical benefit meant progression-free survival longer than 6 months, and TCR features were also tested against progression-free and overall survival. Pretreatment tumor samples and matched peripheral blood, collected serially before and after atezolizumab treatment, underwent TCR sequencing. In the same patients who had TCR sequencing, pretreatment tumors also underwent whole exome sequencing and RNA sequencing. The research as a whole found: Because of the small sample size (n ≈ 27) and the many exploratory analyses performed, the results are intended to be regarded as hypothesis-generating. Among patients with durable benefit, tumor-associated TCR clones showed greater expansion in peripheral blood 3 weeks after treatment started (n of about 20, p = 0.022). A pretreatment peripheral blood TCR clonality below the median was linked to improved progression-free and overall survival.

A cohort of about 30 patients with locally advanced or metastatic urothelial carcinoma, treated at Memorial Sloan Kettering on a trial protocol, was included. Peripheral blood mononuclear cells were collected pretreatment and during treatment, at between 1 and 8 total time points per patient. The Qiagen DNeasy Blood extraction kit was used to purify genomic DNA from total PBMCs and tumor samples. PBMCs were collected pretreatment and during treatment, and were isolated and stored as previously described. Synthetic TCR analog templates were spiked into each PCR so that absolute template abundance could be estimated from read counts. The immunoSEQ assay used bias-controlled V and J gene primers to amplify TCRbeta CDR3 regions from genomic DNA. Sequencing of rearranged TCRbeta segments was done at approximately 20X coverage. The original methods were these. Sequencing errors were corrected by clustering and CDR3s were annotated against IMGT to assign V, D and J genes. Out-of-frame and stop-codon sequences were excluded, and only productive TCRbeta rearrangements were used in downstream analyses. To compute clonality, Shannon entropy was normalized by the log of the number of unique productive sequences and then subtracted from one. Fisher's exact test with Benjamini-Hochberg correction, using a cutoff of adjusted p below 0.01, was how clones that differed between time points or between blood and tumor were identified. TCRdb took this table from immuneACCESS and kept in-frame rearrangements with V and J called. Such tables lack part of the clones; where checked against another copy, unresolved V genes explain under half of the gap, and the rest is unexplained. V and J calls and clone size are as listed in that table; D and trimming were resolved from the DNA. The table for this sample lists 50,000 to 65,000 clones; approximately 84% of them were counted only once. Of the sample, about 5.8% falls within the top ten clones.

The source of this sequence is a man in his forties with urothelial cancer. This specimen consisted of PBMCs, obtained around atezolizumab (anti-PD-L1) treatment. The sequence links TRBV4-3 to TRBJ2-1; 5 matching bases give a weak D call of TRBD1. The nucleotides read TGCGCCAGCAGCCAAGATTGGGGCGACATAGGCTCCTACAATGAGCAGTTCTTC. This sequence encodes CASSQDWGDIGSYNEQFF.